This TCR beta chain was found in a study of Graves' ophthalmopathy and Graves' hyperthyroidism. CDR3 length: 12 residues. Trimming removed 8 bases from V and 5 bases from J, with 10 bases in between. Each donor who had ophthalmopathy showed moderate-to-severe activity, a CAS of ≥3, a NOSPECS of ≥4, and a duration under 3 months. Clinicians made diagnoses from clinical symptoms, serum thyroxine, TRAb, thyroid ultrasound and orbital computed tomography. The PBMCs used were ones drawn from approximately 9.9 ml of fresh peripheral blood. RNA transcripts were the template, and TCR beta CDR3 regions were amplified from them. RT-PCR was first run with HTBI primers, then multiplex PCR in a second round. TCRdb used MiXCR to reprocess the multiplex PCR reads, holding one entry per CDR3 protein. The data show approximately 500,000 distinct CDR3 sequences, 13% to 15% seen once.

Material for sequencing was blood. V and J are TRBV12-3 or TRBV12-4 and TRBJ1-5; D gene uncertain. This receptor was identified in a woman aged 25 to 39 with Graves' ophthalmopathy. The DNA for the CDR3 is TGTGCCAGCTCTGGTTGGGATCAGCCCCAGCATTTT. Its translation is CASSGWDQPQHF.